A selection of T cell receptor beta chains follows, all from one sample in a study of T-cell reconstitution after alpha-beta-depleted transplantation in children. Via MiXCR, TCRdb re-called the PCR reads, giving one row per CDR3 protein. The data contain around 670,000 distinct CDR3 sequences, around 13% of them seen just once; the ten biggest clones take up 0.79%. The specimen comprised PBMCs, sampled before TCRalphabeta/CD19-depleted stem cell transplant. The receptor source for this set is a girl aged 2 to 9 with congenital amegakaryocytic thrombocytopenia, due to receive a stem cell transplant. CDR3s include the opening cysteine and the closing phenylalanine or tryptophan. The order of the fields is J gene, D gene, V gene, clone size, CDR3 protein, CDR3 DNA. A D gene is named only where the DNA matches it firmly. Some rows have no size entry. The others give once, few or many, or a class for an expanded clone.

J gene: TRBJ1-2
D gene: TRBD1
V gene: TRBV30
clone size: -
CDR3 protein: CAWSVGTGGYGYTF
CDR3 DNA: TGTGCCTGGAGTGTAGGGACAGGGGGGTATGGCTACACCTTC

J gene: TRBJ2-3
D gene: TRBD2
V gene: TRBV12-3/TRBV12-4
clone size: -
CDR3 protein: CASSQRALAGVTDTQYF
CDR3 DNA: TGTGCCAGCAGCCAGAGAGCACTAGCGGGAGTGACAGATACGCAGTATTTT

J gene: TRBJ1-1
D gene: -
V gene: TRBV5-1
clone size: few
CDR3 protein: CASSLEIQGANEAFF
CDR3 DNA: TGCGCCAGCAGCTTAGAAATACAGGGCGCAAATGAAGCTTTCTTT

J gene: TRBJ2-5
D gene: -
V gene: TRBV29-1
clone size: -
CDR3 protein: CSVSPGGVAETQYF
CDR3 DNA: TGCAGCGTTTCCCCCGGCGGCGTGGCAGAGACCCAGTACTTC

J gene: TRBJ1-2
D gene: -
V gene: TRBV20-1
clone size: many
CDR3 protein: CSARGVDGYTF
CDR3 DNA: TGCAGTGCTAGGGGGGTCGATGGCTACACCTTC

J gene: TRBJ2-1
D gene: -
V gene: TRBV27
clone size: many
CDR3 protein: CASGDSGTYNEQFF
CDR3 DNA: TGTGCCAGCGGCGATAGCGGAACCTACAATGAGCAGTTCTTC

J gene: TRBJ2-1
D gene: -
V gene: TRBV3-1
clone size: -
CDR3 protein: CASSQDGRHGSYNEQFF
CDR3 DNA: TGTGCCAGCAGCCAAGACGGGCGGCACGGCTCCTACAATGAGCAGTTCTTC

J gene: TRBJ2-5
D gene: -
V gene: TRBV29-1
clone size: many
CDR3 protein: CSVDAPGNQETQYF
CDR3 DNA: TGCAGCGTTGACGCCCCCGGGAACCAAGAGACCCAGTACTTC

J gene: TRBJ2-7
D gene: -
V gene: TRBV20-1
clone size: many
CDR3 protein: CSARGMGKRALSYEQYF
CDR3 DNA: TGCAGTGCTAGGGGGATGGGTAAGCGGGCTCTATCCTACGAGCAGTACTTC

J gene: TRBJ2-1
D gene: TRBD2
V gene: TRBV20-1
clone size: -
CDR3 protein: CCARDSAGGVGGEQFF
CDR3 DNA: TGCTGTGCTAGAGACTCAGCGGGAGGAGTCGGAGGTGAGCAGTTCTTC

J gene: TRBJ2-2
D gene: TRBD1
V gene: TRBV20-1
clone size: many
CDR3 protein: CSAGTGVMKTGELFF
CDR3 DNA: TGCAGTGCTGGGACAGGGGTAATGAAGACCGGGGAGCTGTTTTTT

J gene: TRBJ2-2
D gene: -
V gene: TRBV10-1
clone size: -
CDR3 protein: CASSESGPTGELFF
CDR3 DNA: TGCGCCAGCAGTGAGTCGGGTCCCACCGGGGAGCTGTTTTTT

J gene: TRBJ2-5
D gene: -
V gene: TRBV20-1
clone size: many
CDR3 protein: CSARRGELKETQYF
CDR3 DNA: TGCAGTGCTAGGCGCGGGGAGCTCAAAGAGACCCAGTACTTC

J gene: TRBJ2-4
D gene: -
V gene: TRBV29-1
clone size: -
CDR3 protein: CSVAMGIDIQYF
CDR3 DNA: TGCAGCGTTGCAATGGGTATAGACATTCAGTACTTC

J gene: TRBJ2-1
D gene: -
V gene: TRBV20-1
clone size: many
CDR3 protein: CSARGLNNEQFF
CDR3 DNA: TGCAGTGCTAGAGGACTCAACAATGAGCAGTTCTTC

J gene: TRBJ2-1
D gene: TRBD2
V gene: TRBV29-1
clone size: many
CDR3 protein: CSVVPGSGLVGNEQFF
CDR3 DNA: TGCAGCGTTGTCCCGGGTAGCGGGCTGGTGGGTAATGAGCAGTTCTTC

J gene: TRBJ2-3
D gene: -
V gene: TRBV20-1
clone size: -
CDR3 protein: CSARDRGVGTDTQYF
CDR3 DNA: TGCAGTGCTAGAGATCGGGGCGTAGGCACAGATACGCAGTATTTT

J gene: TRBJ2-6
D gene: TRBD1
V gene: TRBV5-1
clone size: few
CDR3 protein: CASSLPTGVVSGANVLTF
CDR3 DNA: TGCGCCAGCAGCTTACCGACAGGGGTCGTCTCTGGGGCCAACGTCCTGACTTTC

J gene: TRBJ2-7
D gene: TRBD2
V gene: TRBV20-1
clone size: many
CDR3 protein: CSARTSANYEQYF
CDR3 DNA: TGCAGTGCAAGGACTAGCGCGAACTACGAGCAGTACTTC

J gene: TRBJ1-1
D gene: -
V gene: TRBV20-1
clone size: -
CDR3 protein: CSARTTSGRYTEAFF
CDR3 DNA: TGCAGTGCTAGGACTACCTCAGGGCGGTACACTGAAGCTTTCTTT

J gene: TRBJ2-3
D gene: -
V gene: TRBV24-1
clone size: few
CDR3 protein: CATSDPVRALSTDTQYF
CDR3 DNA: TGTGCCACCAGTGACCCCGTCCGCGCCCTTAGCACAGATACGCAGTATTTT

J gene: TRBJ1-2
D gene: -
V gene: TRBV6-5
clone size: -
CDR3 protein: CASSSAGGNYGYTF
CDR3 DNA: TGTGCCAGCAGTTCCGCGGGGGGGAACTATGGCTACACCTTC

J gene: TRBJ2-3
D gene: TRBD1
V gene: TRBV29-1
clone size: many
CDR3 protein: CSDWTGPPTDTQYF
CDR3 DNA: TGCAGCGACTGGACAGGGCCCCCCACAGATACGCAGTATTTT

J gene: TRBJ1-6
D gene: -
V gene: TRBV7-8
clone size: many
CDR3 protein: CASSEQQGFDSPLHF
CDR3 DNA: TGTGCCAGCAGCGAACAACAGGGTTTTGATTCACCCCTCCACTTT

J gene: TRBJ2-7
D gene: TRBD2
V gene: TRBV7-2
clone size: few
CDR3 protein: CASSLVAGPEQYF
CDR3 DNA: TGTGCCAGCAGCTTAGTAGCGGGGCCGGAGCAGTACTTC

J gene: TRBJ1-6
D gene: -
V gene: TRBV2
clone size: many
CDR3 protein: CASRPTGLQSSYNSPLHF
CDR3 DNA: TGTGCCAGCAGACCCACAGGGCTCCAGAGCTCCTATAATTCACCCCTCCACTTT

J gene: TRBJ1-1
D gene: -
V gene: TRBV14
clone size: many
CDR3 protein: CASSQSQGLPEAFF
CDR3 DNA: TGTGCCAGCAGCCAATCCCAGGGGCTCCCTGAAGCTTTCTTT

J gene: TRBJ2-3
D gene: -
V gene: TRBV5-1
clone size: many
CDR3 protein: CASSLSSADTQYF
CDR3 DNA: TGCGCCAGCAGCTTGTCTTCTGCAGATACGCAGTATTTT

J gene: TRBJ2-3
D gene: TRBD2
V gene: TRBV5-1
clone size: many
CDR3 protein: CASSLGGRRSDTQYF
CDR3 DNA: TGCGCCAGCAGCTTGGGCGGGAGGCGCTCAGATACGCAGTATTTT

J gene: TRBJ2-1
D gene: TRBD2
V gene: TRBV5-1
clone size: many
CDR3 protein: CASSSTSGIEQFF
CDR3 DNA: TGCGCCAGCAGCTCTACTAGCGGGATTGAGCAGTTCTTC

J gene: TRBJ1-6
D gene: -
V gene: TRBV5-4
clone size: many
CDR3 protein: CASSLPEDNSPLHF
CDR3 DNA: TGTGCCAGCAGCTTGCCAGAAGATAATTCACCCCTCCACTTT

J gene: TRBJ2-1
D gene: -
V gene: TRBV28
clone size: -
CDR3 protein: CASSSPRSYNEQFF
CDR3 DNA: TGTGCCAGCAGTAGCCCCCGCTCCTACAATGAGCAGTTCTTC

J gene: TRBJ2-2
D gene: TRBD1
V gene: TRBV5-1
clone size: -
CDR3 protein: CASSSGTGGIGELIF
CDR3 DNA: TGCGCCAGCAGTTCCGGGACAGGGGGCATCGGGGAGCTGATTTTT

J gene: TRBJ2-5
D gene: -
V gene: TRBV20-1
clone size: -
CDR3 protein: CSATVQGTETQYF
CDR3 DNA: TGCAGTGCGACCGTACAGGGTACGGAGACCCAGTACTTC

J gene: TRBJ2-1
D gene: -
V gene: TRBV5-5
clone size: -
CDR3 protein: CASSSTGRKGNEQFF
CDR3 DNA: TGTGCCAGCAGCTCGACAGGGAGGAAGGGAAATGAGCAGTTCTTC

J gene: TRBJ2-7
D gene: -
V gene: TRBV5-4
clone size: few
CDR3 protein: CASSTGRAASYEQYF
CDR3 DNA: TGTGCCAGCAGCACGGGTCGCGCGGCTTCCTACGAGCAGTACTTC

J gene: TRBJ2-7
D gene: TRBD2
V gene: TRBV5-1
clone size: few
CDR3 protein: CASSAALTSGSSYEQYF
CDR3 DNA: TGCGCCAGCAGCGCCGCCCTTACTAGCGGGAGCTCCTACGAGCAGTACTTC

J gene: TRBJ1-5
D gene: TRBD1
V gene: TRBV7-8
clone size: many
CDR3 protein: CASSRTGASNQPQHF
CDR3 DNA: TGTGCCAGCAGCCGCACAGGGGCAAGCAATCAGCCCCAGCATTTT

J gene: TRBJ2-1
D gene: TRBD1
V gene: TRBV20-1
clone size: -
CDR3 protein: CSAGGTGLNEQFF
CDR3 DNA: TGCAGTGCTGGGGGGACAGGGCTGAATGAGCAGTTCTTC

J gene: TRBJ2-1
D gene: -
V gene: TRBV11-2
clone size: -
CDR3 protein: CASSAIRDHRRNGQFF
CDR3 DNA: TGTGCCAGCAGCGCAATTCGGGACCACAGGCGCAATGGGCAGTTCTTC

J gene: TRBJ2-1
D gene: TRBD2
V gene: TRBV15
clone size: few
CDR3 protein: CATSRARREGYNEQFF
CDR3 DNA: TGTGCCACCAGCAGAGCTAGGCGGGAGGGTTACAATGAGCAGTTCTTC

J gene: TRBJ2-3
D gene: -
V gene: TRBV7-2
clone size: -
CDR3 protein: CASSFVRTDTQYF
CDR3 DNA: TGTGCCAGCAGCTTTGTACGGACAGATACGCAGTATTTT

J gene: TRBJ1-2
D gene: TRBD1
V gene: TRBV29-1
clone size: many
CDR3 protein: CSVAWTGMKGYTF
CDR3 DNA: TGCAGCGTTGCCTGGACAGGGATGAAAGGCTACACCTTC

J gene: TRBJ2-1
D gene: -
V gene: TRBV5-1
clone size: -
CDR3 protein: CASSSLGAGVDNEQFF
CDR3 DNA: TGCGCCAGCAGCTCCCTTGGAGCGGGTGTAGACAATGAGCAGTTCTTC

J gene: TRBJ2-1
D gene: TRBD1
V gene: TRBV20-1
clone size: many
CDR3 protein: CSARGDREFPPYNEQFF
CDR3 DNA: TGCAGTGCTAGGGGGGACAGGGAGTTTCCACCCTACAATGAGCAGTTCTTC

J gene: TRBJ2-5
D gene: TRBD1
V gene: TRBV30
clone size: few
CDR3 protein: CAWSAHPGQGVETQYF
CDR3 DNA: TGTGCCTGGAGTGCCCATCCGGGACAGGGAGTCGAGACCCAGTACTTC

J gene: TRBJ2-1
D gene: TRBD2
V gene: TRBV6-1
clone size: many
CDR3 protein: CATLVGIAGWYNEQFF
CDR3 DNA: TGTGCCACCCTAGTCGGGATAGCGGGATGGTACAATGAGCAGTTCTTC

J gene: TRBJ2-2
D gene: -
V gene: TRBV29-1
clone size: many
CDR3 protein: CSVVSAGTNTGELFF
CDR3 DNA: TGCAGCGTTGTATCGGCGGGAACGAACACCGGGGAGCTGTTTTTT

J gene: TRBJ2-2
D gene: TRBD2
V gene: TRBV20-1
clone size: few
CDR3 protein: CSASIEETLASPGELFF
CDR3 DNA: TGCAGTGCCTCAATCGAGGAGACACTAGCGAGTCCCGGGGAGCTGTTTTTT

J gene: TRBJ1-1
D gene: TRBD1
V gene: TRBV29-1
clone size: many
CDR3 protein: CSVKRDRSAAEAFF
CDR3 DNA: TGCAGCGTTAAAAGGGACAGGAGCGCGGCTGAAGCTTTCTTT

J gene: TRBJ2-3
D gene: TRBD2
V gene: TRBV20-1
clone size: many
CDR3 protein: CSAHIAGVGDTQYF
CDR3 DNA: TGCAGTGCTCATATAGCGGGAGTCGGGGATACGCAGTATTTT

J gene: TRBJ1-3
D gene: -
V gene: TRBV12-3/TRBV12-4
clone size: many
CDR3 protein: CASRPDQWGSGNTIYF
CDR3 DNA: TGTGCCAGCAGACCTGACCAGTGGGGCTCTGGAAACACCATATATTTT

J gene: TRBJ2-5
D gene: TRBD2
V gene: TRBV5-6
clone size: many
CDR3 protein: CASSRPPGLKETQYF
CDR3 DNA: TGTGCCAGCAGCCGGCCACCGGGACTAAAAGAGACCCAGTACTTC

J gene: TRBJ2-3
D gene: -
V gene: TRBV7-9
clone size: many
CDR3 protein: CASSLDFGDSTDTQYF
CDR3 DNA: TGTGCCAGCAGCCTCGATTTTGGGGATAGCACAGATACGCAGTATTTT

J gene: TRBJ2-1
D gene: -
V gene: TRBV9
clone size: few
CDR3 protein: CASSVATPLDEQFF
CDR3 DNA: TGTGCCAGCAGCGTAGCTACCCCCCTGGATGAGCAGTTCTTC

J gene: TRBJ2-5
D gene: -
V gene: TRBV12-3/TRBV12-4
clone size: -
CDR3 protein: CASSPEGTFQETQYF
CDR3 DNA: TGTGCCAGCAGCCCCGAGGGTACGTTCCAAGAGACCCAGTACTTC

J gene: TRBJ2-1
D gene: -
V gene: TRBV6-5
clone size: -
CDR3 protein: CASSYSRVYTYNEQFF
CDR3 DNA: TGTGCCAGCAGTTACTCCCGGGTATACACCTACAATGAGCAGTTCTTC

J gene: TRBJ2-1
D gene: -
V gene: TRBV10-2
clone size: many
CDR3 protein: CASSESTTHNEQFF
CDR3 DNA: TGCGCCAGCAGTGAGTCGACTACCCACAATGAGCAGTTCTTC

J gene: TRBJ1-4
D gene: -
V gene: TRBV4-1
clone size: many
CDR3 protein: CASSQGFAQADTNEKLFF
CDR3 DNA: TGCGCCAGCAGCCAAGGTTTCGCTCAGGCAGATACTAATGAAAAACTGTTTTTT